This TCR beta chain comes out of a study of T cell changes during pregnancy in multiple sclerosis. V shed 3 bases, J shed 7 bases, and the junction held 6 bases outside the gene matches. CDR1 is SGDLS, CDR2 YYNGEE, per germline. This CDR3 contains 15 residues. Produced via immunoSEQ multiplex PCR; TCRdb's table is partial and in-frame only. This table holds about 75,000 clones, 80% to 90% found once. V usage is TRBV9 and J usage is TRBJ2-1, with TRBD2 matching 11 bases. The starting material was peripheral blood, obtained in the first trimester of pregnancy. This TCR was sampled from a female donor in good health, enrolled as a control in a pregnancy study. The CDR3 reads CASSALAGGGNEQFF. CDR3 sequence (DNA): TGTGCCAGCAGCGCCTTAGCGGGGGGGGGAAATGAGCAGTTCTTC.